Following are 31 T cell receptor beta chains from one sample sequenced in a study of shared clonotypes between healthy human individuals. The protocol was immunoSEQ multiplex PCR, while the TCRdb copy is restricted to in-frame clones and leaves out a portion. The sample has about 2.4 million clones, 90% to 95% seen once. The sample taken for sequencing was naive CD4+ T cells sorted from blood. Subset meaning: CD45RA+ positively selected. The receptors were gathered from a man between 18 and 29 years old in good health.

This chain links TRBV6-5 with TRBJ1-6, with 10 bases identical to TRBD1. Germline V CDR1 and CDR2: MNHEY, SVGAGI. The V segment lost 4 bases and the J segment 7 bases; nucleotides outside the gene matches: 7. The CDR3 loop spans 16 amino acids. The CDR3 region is CASSCGTGQGNSPLHF. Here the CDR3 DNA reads TGTGCCAGCAGTTGCGGGACGGGACAGGGGAATTCACCCCTCCACTTT.

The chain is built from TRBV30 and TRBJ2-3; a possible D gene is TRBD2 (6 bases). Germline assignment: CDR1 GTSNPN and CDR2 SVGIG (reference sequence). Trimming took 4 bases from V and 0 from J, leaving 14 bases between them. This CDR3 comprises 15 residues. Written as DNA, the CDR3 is TGTGCCTGGAATAGCGGAGATACTAGCACAGATACGCAGTATTTT. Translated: CAWNSGDTSTDTQYF.

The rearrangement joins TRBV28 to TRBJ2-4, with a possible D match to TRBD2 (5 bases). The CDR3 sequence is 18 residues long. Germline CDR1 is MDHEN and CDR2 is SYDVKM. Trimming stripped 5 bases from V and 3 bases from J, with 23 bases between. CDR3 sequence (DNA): TGTGCCAGCAGTCCGGTTCCGGGGTCAACCCGGAGCAAAAACATTCAGTACTTC. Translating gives CASSPVPGSTRSKNIQYF.

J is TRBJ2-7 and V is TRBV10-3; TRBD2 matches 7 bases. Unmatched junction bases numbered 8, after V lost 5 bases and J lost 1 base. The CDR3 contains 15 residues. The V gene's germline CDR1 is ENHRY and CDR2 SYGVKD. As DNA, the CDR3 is TGTGCCATCAGTTCAGTCAGCGGGGCGTCCTACGAGCAGTACTTC. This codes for CAISSVSGASYEQYF.

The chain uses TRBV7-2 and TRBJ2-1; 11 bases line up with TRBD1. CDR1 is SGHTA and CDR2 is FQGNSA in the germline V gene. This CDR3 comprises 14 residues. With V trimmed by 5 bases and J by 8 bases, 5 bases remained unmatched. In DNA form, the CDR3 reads TGTGCCAGCAGCGAAGGACAGGGGGCGTATGAGCAGTTCTTC. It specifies CASSEGQGAYEQFF. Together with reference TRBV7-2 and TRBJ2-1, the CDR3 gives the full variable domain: GAGVSQSPSNKVTEKGKDVELRCDPISGHTALYWYRQSLGQGLEFLIYFQGNSAPDKSGLPSDRFSAERTGGSVSTLTIQRTQQEDSAVYLCASSEGQGAYEQFFGPGTRLTVL.

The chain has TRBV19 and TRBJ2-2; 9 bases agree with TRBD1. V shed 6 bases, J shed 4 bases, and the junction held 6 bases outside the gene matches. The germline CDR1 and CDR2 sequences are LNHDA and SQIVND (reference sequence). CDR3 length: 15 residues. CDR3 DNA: TGTGCCAGTAGATCCGGGACAGGGAGCACCGGGGAGCTGTTTTTT. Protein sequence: CASRSGTGSTGELFF.

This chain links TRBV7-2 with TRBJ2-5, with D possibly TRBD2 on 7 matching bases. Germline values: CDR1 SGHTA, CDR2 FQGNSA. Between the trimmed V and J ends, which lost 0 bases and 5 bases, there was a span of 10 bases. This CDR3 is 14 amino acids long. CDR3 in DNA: TGTGCCAGCAGCTTAGCACAGGGAGGGGAGACCCAGTACTTC. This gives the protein CASSLAQGGETQYF.

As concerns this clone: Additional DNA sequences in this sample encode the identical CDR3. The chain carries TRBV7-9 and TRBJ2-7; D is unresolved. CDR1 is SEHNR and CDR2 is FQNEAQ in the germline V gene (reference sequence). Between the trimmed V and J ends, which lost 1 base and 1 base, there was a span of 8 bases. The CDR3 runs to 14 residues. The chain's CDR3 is CASSLGTASYEQYF. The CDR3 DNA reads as TGTGCCAGCAGCTTAGGGACGGCTTCCTACGAGCAGTACTTC.

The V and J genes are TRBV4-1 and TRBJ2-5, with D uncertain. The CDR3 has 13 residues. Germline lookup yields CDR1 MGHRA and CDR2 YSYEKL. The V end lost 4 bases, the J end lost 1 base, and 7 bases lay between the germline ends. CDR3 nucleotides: TGCGCCAGCAGCCTCATGGGCCAAGAGACCCAGTACTTC. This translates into CASSLMGQETQYF.

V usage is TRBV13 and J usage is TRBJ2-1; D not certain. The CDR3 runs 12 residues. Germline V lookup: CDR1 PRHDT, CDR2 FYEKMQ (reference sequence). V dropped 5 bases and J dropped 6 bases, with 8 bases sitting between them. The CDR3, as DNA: TGTGCCAGCAGCAACGGTAGCAATGAGCAGTTCTTC. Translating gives CASSNGSNEQFF.

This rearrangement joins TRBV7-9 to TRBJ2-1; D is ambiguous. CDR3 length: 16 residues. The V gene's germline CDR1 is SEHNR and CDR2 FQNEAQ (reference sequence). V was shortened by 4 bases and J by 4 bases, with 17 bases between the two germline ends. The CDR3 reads CASSSLIRSLYNEQFF. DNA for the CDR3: TGTGCCAGCAGCTCCCTGATCAGGTCCTTGTACAATGAGCAGTTCTTC.

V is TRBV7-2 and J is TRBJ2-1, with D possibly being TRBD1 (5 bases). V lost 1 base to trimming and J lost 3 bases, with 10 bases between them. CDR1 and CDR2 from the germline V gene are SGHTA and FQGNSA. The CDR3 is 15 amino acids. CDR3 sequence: CASSLEGAFYNEQFF. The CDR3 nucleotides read TGTGCCAGCAGCTTAGAAGGGGCCTTCTACAATGAGCAGTTCTTC.

The CDR3 DNA is TGTGCCTCCCAGCCAGGCGGGATGGGGACTGAAGCTTTCTTT. Encoded protein: CASQPGGMGTEAFF. The chain combines TRBV2 with TRBJ1-1; the D is unclear. The CDR3 contains 14 residues. V lost 11 bases to trimming and J lost 5 bases, with 21 bases between them. The germline V gene encodes CDR1 SNHLY and CDR2 FYNNEI.

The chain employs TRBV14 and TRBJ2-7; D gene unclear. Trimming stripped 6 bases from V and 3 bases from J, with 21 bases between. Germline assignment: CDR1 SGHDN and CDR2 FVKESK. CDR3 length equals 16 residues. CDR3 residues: CASSPDRWTSNYEQYF. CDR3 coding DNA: TGTGCCAGCAGTCCCGACCGGTGGACGAGCAACTACGAGCAGTACTTC.

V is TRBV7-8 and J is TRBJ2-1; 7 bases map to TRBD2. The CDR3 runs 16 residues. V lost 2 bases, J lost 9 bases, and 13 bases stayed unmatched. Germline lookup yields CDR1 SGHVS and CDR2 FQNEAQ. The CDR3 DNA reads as TGTGCCAGCAGCTTATCTGGGCTAGCGGATTCCAGTGAGCAGTTCTTC. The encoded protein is CASSLSGLADSSEQFF. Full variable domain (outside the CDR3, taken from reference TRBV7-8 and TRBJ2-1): GAGVSQSPRYKVAKRGQDVALRCDPISGHVSLFWYQQALGQGPEFLTYFQNEAQLDKSGLPSDRFFAERPEGSVSTLKIQRTQQEDSAVYLCASSLSGLADSSEQFFGPGTRLTVL.

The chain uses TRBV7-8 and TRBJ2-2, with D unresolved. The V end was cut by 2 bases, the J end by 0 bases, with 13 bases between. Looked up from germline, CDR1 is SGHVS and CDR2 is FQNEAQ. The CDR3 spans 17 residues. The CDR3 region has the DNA TGTGCCAGCAGCTTACAGGCGTCGGCTCCGAACACCGGGGAGCTGTTTTTT. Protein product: CASSLQASAPNTGELFF.

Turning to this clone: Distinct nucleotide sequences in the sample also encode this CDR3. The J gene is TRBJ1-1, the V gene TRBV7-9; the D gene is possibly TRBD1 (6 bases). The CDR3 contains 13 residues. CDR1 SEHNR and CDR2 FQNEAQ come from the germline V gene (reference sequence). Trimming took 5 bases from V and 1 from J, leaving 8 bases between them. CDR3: CASSVGQNTEAFF. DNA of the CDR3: TGTGCCAGCAGCGTGGGACAGAACACTGAAGCTTTCTTT.

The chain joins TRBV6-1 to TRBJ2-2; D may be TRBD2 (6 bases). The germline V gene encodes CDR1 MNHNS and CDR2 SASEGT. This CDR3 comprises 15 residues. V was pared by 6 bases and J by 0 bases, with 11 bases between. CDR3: CASSPAGSNTGELFF. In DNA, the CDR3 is TGTGCCAGCAGCCCCGCGGGGTCGAACACCGGGGAGCTGTTTTTT.

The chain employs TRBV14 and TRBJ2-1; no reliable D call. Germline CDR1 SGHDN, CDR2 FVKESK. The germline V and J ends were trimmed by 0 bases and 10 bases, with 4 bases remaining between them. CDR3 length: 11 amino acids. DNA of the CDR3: TGTGCCAGCAGCCAAGATTGGGAGCAGTTCTTC. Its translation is CASSQDWEQFF.

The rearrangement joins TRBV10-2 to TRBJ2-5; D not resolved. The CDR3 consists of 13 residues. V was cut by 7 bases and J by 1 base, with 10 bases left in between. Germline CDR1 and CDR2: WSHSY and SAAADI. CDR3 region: CASTLVGQETQYF. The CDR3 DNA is TGCGCCAGCACGCTGGTGGGCCAAGAGACCCAGTACTTC.

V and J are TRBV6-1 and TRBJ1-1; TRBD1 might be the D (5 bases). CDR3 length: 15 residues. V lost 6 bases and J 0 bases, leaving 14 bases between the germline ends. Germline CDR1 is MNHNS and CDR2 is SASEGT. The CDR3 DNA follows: TGTGCCAGCAGAGCCATTGACAGTCTGAACACTGAAGCTTTCTTT. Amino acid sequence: CASRAIDSLNTEAFF.

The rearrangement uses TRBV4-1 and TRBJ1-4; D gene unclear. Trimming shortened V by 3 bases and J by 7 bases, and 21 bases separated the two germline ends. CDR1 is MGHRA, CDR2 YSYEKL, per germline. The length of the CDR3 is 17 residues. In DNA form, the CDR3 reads TGCGCCAGCAGCCATCAAGAGGGTAAAGGAGGATTTGAAAAACTGTTTTTT. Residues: CASSHQEGKGGFEKLFF.

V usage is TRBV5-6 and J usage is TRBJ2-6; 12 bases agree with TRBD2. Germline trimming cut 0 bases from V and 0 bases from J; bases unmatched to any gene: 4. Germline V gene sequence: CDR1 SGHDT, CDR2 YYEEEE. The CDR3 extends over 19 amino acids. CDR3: CASSLGGLAGPSGANVLTF. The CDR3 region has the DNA TGTGCCAGCAGCTTGGGGGGACTAGCGGGTCCCTCTGGGGCCAACGTCCTGACTTTC.

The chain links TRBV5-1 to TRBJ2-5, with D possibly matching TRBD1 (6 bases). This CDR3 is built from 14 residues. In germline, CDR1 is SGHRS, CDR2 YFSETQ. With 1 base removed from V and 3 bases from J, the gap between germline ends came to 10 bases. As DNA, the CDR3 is TGCGCCAGCAGCTTGCAGGGGCTAGAAGAGACCCAGTACTTC. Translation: CASSLQGLEETQYF.

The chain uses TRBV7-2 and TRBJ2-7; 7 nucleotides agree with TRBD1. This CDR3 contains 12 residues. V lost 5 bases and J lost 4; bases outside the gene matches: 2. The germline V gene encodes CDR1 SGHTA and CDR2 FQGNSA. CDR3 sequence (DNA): TGTGCCAGCAGCAAGACAGGGTACGAGCAGTACTTC. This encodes CASSKTGYEQYF. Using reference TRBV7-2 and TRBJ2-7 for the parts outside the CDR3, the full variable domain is GAGVSQSPSNKVTEKGKDVELRCDPISGHTALYWYRQSLGQGLEFLIYFQGNSAPDKSGLPSDRFSAERTGGSVSTLTIQRTQQEDSAVYLCASSKTGYEQYFGPGTRLTVT.

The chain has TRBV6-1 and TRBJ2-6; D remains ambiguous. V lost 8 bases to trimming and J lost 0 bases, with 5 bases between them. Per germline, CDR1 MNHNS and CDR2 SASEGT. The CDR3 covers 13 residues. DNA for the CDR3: TGTGCCAGCGTCCGCTCTGGGGCCAACGTCCTGACTTTC. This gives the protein CASVRSGANVLTF.

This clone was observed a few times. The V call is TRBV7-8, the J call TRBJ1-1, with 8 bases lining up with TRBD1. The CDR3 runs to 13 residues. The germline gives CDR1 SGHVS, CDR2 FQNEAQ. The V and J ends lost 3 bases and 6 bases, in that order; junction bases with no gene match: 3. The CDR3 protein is CASSLDRDSEAFF. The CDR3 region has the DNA TGTGCCAGCAGCTTGGACAGGGATTCTGAAGCTTTCTTT.

The CDR3 protein is CASSQDLLTSAGELFF. In DNA form, the CDR3 reads TGCGCCAGCAGCCAAGATCTTTTAACTAGCGCCGGGGAGCTGTTTTTT. The V call is TRBV4-3, the J call TRBJ2-2, with 7 bases identical to TRBD2. Germline V gene lookup returns CDR1 LGHNA and CDR2 YSLEER. This CDR3 is built from 16 residues. V shed 0 bases, J shed 6 bases, and the junction held 7 bases outside the gene matches.

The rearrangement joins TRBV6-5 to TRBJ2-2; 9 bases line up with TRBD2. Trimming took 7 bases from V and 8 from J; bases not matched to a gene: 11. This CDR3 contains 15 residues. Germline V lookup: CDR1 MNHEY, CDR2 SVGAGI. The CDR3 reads CASNQATSGQGELFF. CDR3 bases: TGTGCCAGCAATCAGGCGACTAGCGGTCAAGGGGAGCTGTTTTTT.

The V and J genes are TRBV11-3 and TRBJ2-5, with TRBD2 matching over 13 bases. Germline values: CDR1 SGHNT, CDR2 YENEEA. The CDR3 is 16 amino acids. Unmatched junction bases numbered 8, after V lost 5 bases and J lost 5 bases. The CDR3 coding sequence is TGTGCCAGCAGCCTCGGGACTAGCGGGGTTGGGGAGACCCAGTACTTC. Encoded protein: CASSLGTSGVGETQYF.

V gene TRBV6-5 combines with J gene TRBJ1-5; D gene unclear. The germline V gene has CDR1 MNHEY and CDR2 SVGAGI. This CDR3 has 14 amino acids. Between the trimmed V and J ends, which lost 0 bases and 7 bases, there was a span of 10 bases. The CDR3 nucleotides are TGTGCCAGCAGTTACTCAGGGTTCGGGCAGCCCCAGCATTTT. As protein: CASSYSGFGQPQHF.